One sample yielded the 21 T cell receptor beta chains listed below, sequenced in a study of blood T cell repertoires in COVID-19. Clones were read by immunoSEQ multiplex PCR, and TCRdb kept only the in-frame ones, dropping some. Seen here are over 250,000 clones, roughly 88% observed once, and the top ten hold roughly 0.8%. The sample was peripheral blood. The receptors originated from a woman in her 30s with acute or convalescent COVID-19.

The chain links TRBV19 to TRBJ2-7, with a possible D match to TRBD1 (6 bases). The CDR3 sequence is 15 residues long. CDR1 is LNHDA and CDR2 is SQIVND in the germline V gene (reference sequence). V dropped 1 base and J dropped 2 bases, with 12 bases sitting between them. The CDR3 nucleotides are TGTGCCAGTAGTATAGTAGGGGGTGAAACCTACGAGCAGTACTTC. It encodes CASSIVGGETYEQYF. Full variable domain (remainder filled in from reference TRBV19 and TRBJ2-7): DGGITQSPKYLFRKEGQNVTLSCEQNLNHDAMYWYRQDPGQGLRLIYYSQIVNDFQKGDIAEGYSVSREKKESFPLTVTSAQKNPTAFYLCASSIVGGETYEQYFGPGTRLTVT.

The chain carries TRBV30 and TRBJ2-7, with no clear D. V gave up 1 base and J gave up 0 bases, with 7 bases separating them. In germline, CDR1 is GTSNPN, CDR2 SVGIG (reference sequence). The CDR3 runs 13 residues. The CDR3 sequence: CAWSDLVSYEQYF. For the CDR3, the DNA is TGTGCCTGGAGTGACCTAGTCTCCTACGAGCAGTACTTC. Full variable domain (outside the CDR3, taken from reference TRBV30 and TRBJ2-7): SQTIHQWPATLVQPVGSPLSLECTVEGTSNPNLYWYRQAAGRGLQLLFYSVGIGQISSEVPQNLSASRPQDRQFILSSKKLLLSDSGFYLCAWSDLVSYEQYFGPGTRLTVT.

This sequence joins TRBV5-1 and TRBJ2-3; TRBD2 agrees at 14 bases. Trimming at V came to 0 bases and at J to 6 bases, leaving 6 bases not matched to a gene. Germline CDR1 and CDR2: SGHRS and YFSETQ. This CDR3 contains 17 residues. CDR3 coding DNA: TGCGCCAGCAGCTTGGTGGGACTAGCGGGAGACTTGGATACGCAGTATTTT. Translation gives CASSLVGLAGDLDTQYF.

The chain uses TRBV5-1 and TRBJ1-2, with TRBD1 as a possible D gene (6 bases). Germline V gives CDR1 SGHRS, CDR2 YFSETQ. The ends were cut back, 4 bases at V and 8 bases at J, with 21 bases in the middle. This CDR3 is 15 amino acids long. The DNA for the CDR3 is TGCGCCAGCAGCCCAGAGACCGGGCCACAGGGCGGCTACACCTTC. Protein sequence: CASSPETGPQGGYTF.

J is TRBJ2-7 and V is TRBV6-2 or TRBV6-3; TRBD2 agrees at 12 bases. The ends lost 4 bases at V and 3 bases at J; junction bases unmatched: 4. This CDR3 has 15 residues. Per the germline V gene, CDR1 is MNHEY and CDR2 is SVGEGT. This chain's CDR3 is CASSSGLAGHYEQYF. In DNA, the CDR3 is TGTGCCAGCAGTTCCGGACTAGCGGGACACTACGAGCAGTACTTC.

A single count supports this clone. The chain recombines TRBV10-3 with TRBJ2-3; D remains ambiguous. Per the germline V gene, CDR1 is ENHRY and CDR2 is SYGVKD. Trimming left V 2 bases short and J 2 bases short, with 8 bases between. There are 14 residues in the CDR3. The CDR3 loop reads CAISETENTDTQYF. CDR3 bases: TGTGCCATCAGTGAGACGGAGAACACAGATACGCAGTATTTT.

V is TRBV4-3 and J is TRBJ1-2; no reliable D call. Germline CDR1 LGHNA, CDR2 YSLEER. Trimming left V 0 bases short and J 4 bases short, with 12 bases between. CDR3 size: 15 residues. The DNA for the CDR3 is TGCGCCAGCAGCCAAGATATGGATGGGAGCTATGGCTACACCTTC. Its protein product is CASSQDMDGSYGYTF.

The rearrangement links TRBV24-1 to TRBJ2-1; tentative D call: TRBD2 (5 bases). Germline V gene lookup returns CDR1 KGHDR and CDR2 SFDVKD. The CDR3 is made up of 16 amino acids. Trimming took off 1 base at V and 1 base at J, with 10 bases between the two ends. The CDR3 DNA follows: TGTGCCACCAGTGATTTCGCGCGGAGGTCCTACAATGAGCAGTTCTTC. The encoded protein is CATSDFARRSYNEQFF.

The chain carries TRBV7-9 and TRBJ1-4; 8 bases line up with TRBD1. J was trimmed by 13 bases and V by 4 bases; bases with no gene match: 5. There are 12 residues in the CDR3. Per germline, CDR1 SEHNR and CDR2 FQNEAQ (reference sequence). The CDR3 sequence is CASSSGQGGLFF. The CDR3 DNA follows: TGTGCCAGCAGCTCTGGACAGGGAGGACTGTTTTTT.

The rearrangement uses TRBV7-9 and TRBJ2-1; 8 bases line up with TRBD1. From germline, CDR1 is SEHNR and CDR2 FQNEAQ (reference sequence). Trimming removed 5 bases from V and 8 bases from J; junction bases left unmatched: 11. CDR3 length: 15 residues. Here the CDR3 reads CASSPRTGLGYEQFF. The CDR3 nucleotides read TGTGCCAGCAGCCCTCGGACAGGGTTGGGGTATGAGCAGTTCTTC.

V usage is TRBV25-1 and J usage is TRBJ2-1, with 11 bases matching TRBD1. This CDR3 is 16 amino acids long. The V segment lost 5 bases and the J segment 0 bases; nucleotides outside the gene matches: 3. The germline V gene encodes CDR1 MGHDK and CDR2 SYGVNS. Here the CDR3 DNA reads TGTGCCAGCAGTCGGGACAGGGGGAGCTCCTACAATGAGCAGTTCTTC. It encodes CASSRDRGSSYNEQFF.

The CDR3 is CASSPRGTGHYEQYF. The CDR3, as DNA: TGTGCCAGCTCACCACGCGGGACTGGACACTACGAGCAGTACTTC. The V and J genes are TRBV18 and TRBJ2-7; TRBD2 might be the D (6 bases). CDR3 length: 15 amino acids. V gave up 1 base and J gave up 3 bases, with 13 bases separating them. From germline, CDR1 is KGHSH and CDR2 LQKENI.

The chain employs TRBV5-1 and TRBJ1-2; 7 bases are a match to TRBD1. Germline trimming cut 3 bases from V and 2 bases from J; bases unmatched to any gene: 4. Looked up from germline, CDR1 is SGHRS and CDR2 is YFSETQ. This CDR3 is 14 amino acids long. CDR3 region: CASSSGTENYGYTF. The DNA of the CDR3 is TGCGCCAGCAGCTCCGGGACAGAAAACTATGGCTACACCTTC.

The chain is built from TRBV19 and TRBJ2-1; 13 nucleotides agree with TRBD2. Germline V gene sequence: CDR1 LNHDA, CDR2 SQIVND (reference sequence). The CDR3 totals 15 residues. The V and J ends lost 7 bases and 2 bases, in that order; junction bases with no gene match: 2. The CDR3 DNA reads TGTGCCAGTATAACTAGCGGGAGGGCCTACAATGAGCAGTTCTTC. It codes for CASITSGRAYNEQFF.

This clone was picked up a small number of times. The V and J genes are TRBV27 and TRBJ1-2; D perhaps matches TRBD1 (5 bases). Germline loops: CDR1 MNHEY, CDR2 SMNVEV (reference sequence). Trimming pared 7 bases from V and 2 bases from J, leaving 17 bases between. This CDR3 has 15 amino acids. The CDR3 is CASISARGGNYGYTF. The CDR3 DNA is TGTGCCAGCATTTCTGCTCGGGGGGGAAACTATGGCTACACCTTC.

This rearrangement joins TRBV6-2 or TRBV6-3 to TRBJ2-5, with 7 bases fitting TRBD1. CDR3 length: 16 residues. V gave up 6 bases and J gave up 4 bases; unmatched junction bases: 14. Germline CDR1 and CDR2: MNHEY and SVGEGT. DNA of the CDR3: TGTGCCAGCAGCCGGATCTTATGGGGGACAGCAGAGACCCAGTACTTC. Encoded protein: CASSRILWGTAETQYF.

The V and J genes are TRBV7-9 and TRBJ1-1, with 8 nucleotides matching TRBD1. There are 15 residues in the CDR3. The germline CDR1 and CDR2 sequences are SEHNR and FQNEAQ (reference sequence). V was pared by 5 bases and J by 1 base, with 6 bases of the junction left unmatched. The CDR3 DNA is TGTGCCAGCAGCGAGACAGGGGCGAAGAACACTGAAGCTTTCTTT. It specifies CASSETGAKNTEAFF.

The chain uses TRBV6-4 and TRBJ2-1; 8 bases align to TRBD2. CDR3 size: 15 residues. Germline CDR1 MRHNA, CDR2 SNTAGT. V dropped 3 bases and J dropped 9; count of bases not matched to a gene: 10. CDR3 region: CASSEVSGSLAEQFF. CDR3 bases: TGTGCCAGCAGTGAAGTAAGCGGGAGCTTGGCTGAGCAGTTCTTC.

The chain has TRBV9 and TRBJ2-7, with 8 nucleotides matching TRBD2. Per the germline V gene, CDR1 is SGDLS and CDR2 is YYNGEE. The CDR3 sequence is 16 residues long. Trimming cost V 3 bases and J 6 bases; bases outside gene matches: 14. The CDR3 protein is CASSAHPKGLAGEQYF. In DNA, the CDR3 is TGTGCCAGCAGCGCCCACCCAAAAGGACTAGCTGGCGAGCAGTACTTC.

This clone was seen a single time. This sequence joins TRBV27 and TRBJ2-7; the match to TRBD1 covers 12 bases. This CDR3 is built from 15 residues. The V gene's germline CDR1 is MNHEY and CDR2 SMNVEV (reference sequence). The V segment lost 6 bases and the J segment 7 bases; nucleotides outside the gene matches: 10. The CDR3 here is CASRSGTGGALEQYF. The CDR3 coding sequence is TGTGCCAGCAGATCCGGGACAGGGGGCGCGTTAGAGCAGTACTTC.

Only one count was recorded for this clone. This chain links TRBV7-2 with TRBJ2-4; 7 bases are shared with TRBD1. The V and J ends lost 3 bases and 4 bases, in that order; junction bases with no gene match: 3. Germline V gene sequence: CDR1 SGHTA, CDR2 FQGNSA. This CDR3 has 14 residues. Written as DNA, the CDR3 is TGTGCCAGCAGCTTCCGGGACAGAAAAAACATTCAGTACTTC. Its protein product is CASSFRDRKNIQYF. Complete variable domain (other parts from reference TRBV7-2 and TRBJ2-4): GAGVSQSPSNKVTEKGKDVELRCDPISGHTALYWYRQSLGQGLEFLIYFQGNSAPDKSGLPSDRFSAERTGGSVSTLTIQRTQQEDSAVYLCASSFRDRKNIQYFGAGTRLSVL.